The 20 T cell receptor beta chains reported below all come from one sample, sequenced in a study of cytomegalovirus exposure and HLA in healthy donors. This PCR relied on a set of 60 Vbeta primers and 13 Jbeta primers. Some clones are missing from TCRdb's copy, which holds only in-frame ones; the method was immunoSEQ multiplex PCR. This sample has some 180,000 clones; 80% occur once, and the top ten carry approximately 2.1%. The sequenced sample consisted of PBMCs. These receptors came from a woman in her 30s in good health and CMV-seronegative.

The rearrangement uses TRBV5-1 and TRBJ2-1, with 10 bases aligning to TRBD1. CDR1 is SGHRS and CDR2 is YFSETQ in the germline V gene. This CDR3 comprises 15 residues. Trimming at V came to 0 bases and at J to 6 bases, leaving 3 bases not matched to a gene. CDR3 sequence (DNA): TGCGCCAGCAGCTTGGCCGGACAGGGGGGCAATGAGCAGTTCTTC. Translation: CASSLAGQGGNEQFF.

This clone has only one observation. The rearrangement uses TRBV5-8 and TRBJ2-5, with TRBD2 matching over 7 bases. Unmatched junction bases numbered 9, after V lost 6 bases and J lost 1 base. The germline gives CDR1 SGHTS, CDR2 YDEGEE. CDR3 length equals 15 residues. The CDR3 DNA reads as TGTGCCAGCACTTGGGAGGGTACATCCCAAGAGACCCAGTACTTC. Translating gives CASTWEGTSQETQYF. Full variable domain (rest looked up from reference TRBV5-8 and TRBJ2-5): EAGVTQSPTHLIKTRGQQATLRCSPISGHTSVYWYQQALGLGLQFLLWYDEGEERNRGNFPPRFSGRQFPNYSSELNVNALELEDSALYLCASTWEGTSQETQYFGPGTRLLVL.

J is TRBJ2-3 and V is TRBV5-1; 7 bases map to TRBD2. Unmatched junction bases numbered 10, after V lost 4 bases and J lost 5 bases. The CDR3 is made up of 15 amino acids. Germline V gene sequence: CDR1 SGHRS, CDR2 YFSETQ. The CDR3: CASSPGDYQGDTQYF. In nucleotides, the CDR3 is TGCGCCAGCAGCCCGGGGGACTACCAGGGAGATACGCAGTATTTT.

Turning to this clone: This same CDR3 is encoded by further DNA sequences in the sample. V gene TRBV14 combines with J gene TRBJ1-1; a possible D gene is TRBD1 (6 bases). V was pared by 3 bases and J by 1 base, with 6 bases between. Germline V lookup: CDR1 SGHDN, CDR2 FVKESK. The CDR3 is made up of 13 amino acids. CDR3 DNA: TGTGCCAGCAGCCAGGACAGGAACACTGAAGCTTTCTTT. This gives the protein CASSQDRNTEAFF.

V is TRBV4-2 and J is TRBJ2-3; 8 positions agree with TRBD2. The CDR3 contains 13 residues. V lost 6 bases, J lost 8 bases, and 7 bases stayed unmatched. Germline CDR1 reads LGHNA; CDR2 reads YNFKEQ. In DNA, the CDR3 is TGTGCCAGCAGTACGGGGGGGTCAGGTACGCAGTATTTT. Translation: CASSTGGSGTQYF.

In this sample, this clone turned up a few times. The chain uses TRBV5-6 and TRBJ1-4; 7 bases are shared with TRBD1. The CDR3 has 16 residues. After removal of 2 bases from V and 8 bases from J, the junction contained 12 bases not matched to a gene. Germline V CDR1 and CDR2: SGHDT, YYEEEE. The CDR3 protein is CASSLYRDSPGEKLFF. The CDR3 DNA is TGTGCCAGCAGCTTATACCGGGACAGTCCCGGAGAAAAACTGTTTTTT.

CDR3 sequence: CASSQDHRGYTIYF. DNA for the CDR3: TGCGCCAGCAGCCAAGACCACAGGGGTTACACCATATATTTT. The J gene is TRBJ1-3, the V gene TRBV4-3; 7 bases fit TRBD1. This CDR3 is built from 14 residues. The ends lost 0 bases at V and 8 bases at J; junction bases unmatched: 4. Germline V lookup: CDR1 LGHNA, CDR2 YSLEER.

The chain has TRBV9 and TRBJ1-5, with D possibly being TRBD1 (6 bases). The V gene lost 0 bases and the J gene lost 3 bases, with 7 bases spanning the gap. Germline V gene data show CDR1 as SGDLS and CDR2 as YYNGEE. The CDR3 is 14 amino acids. In nucleotides, the CDR3 is TGTGCCAGCAGCGTAGGGGGGCCCAATCAGCCCCAGCATTTT. Translating gives CASSVGGPNQPQHF. Supplemented by reference TRBV9 and TRBJ1-5, the full variable domain reads DSGVTQTPKHLITATGQRVTLRCSPRSGDLSVYWYQQSLDQGLQFLIQYYNGEERAKGNILERFSAQQFPDLHSELNLSSLELGDSALYFCASSVGGPNQPQHFGDGTRLSIL.

This chain links TRBV25-1 with TRBJ2-5, with 8 positions matching TRBD2. J lost 5 bases, V lost 5 bases, and 7 bases had no gene match. Germline CDR1 MGHDK, CDR2 SYGVNS. The CDR3 is 14 residues long. The CDR3: CASSYAGGRETQYF. CDR3 DNA: TGTGCCAGCAGTTACGCGGGGGGCAGGGAGACCCAGTACTTC.

This clone came up a few times. The chain recombines TRBV19 with TRBJ2-1, with 8 bases aligning to TRBD1. With V trimmed by 3 bases and J by 9 bases, 13 bases remained unmatched. Germline loops: CDR1 LNHDA, CDR2 SQIVND (reference sequence). There are 16 residues in the CDR3. The chain's CDR3 is CASSMVDRGFWVEQFF. CDR3 DNA: TGTGCCAGTAGTATGGTAGACAGGGGTTTTTGGGTTGAGCAGTTCTTC.

The V and J genes are TRBV2 and TRBJ1-1, with TRBD1 as a possible D gene (5 bases). Germline V CDR1 and CDR2: SNHLY, FYNNEI. V lost 3 bases and J lost 1, with 18 bases in between. There are 17 residues in the CDR3. This CDR3 is CASSDWGGVRGNTEAFF. CDR3 nucleotide sequence: TGTGCCAGCAGTGATTGGGGGGGAGTTAGGGGGAACACTGAAGCTTTCTTT. The full variable domain, in which reference TRBV2 and TRBJ1-1 provide the parts outside the CDR3, is EPEVTQTPSHQVTQMGQEVILRCVPISNHLYFYWYRQILGQKVEFLVSFYNNEISEKSEIFDDQFSVERPDGSNFTLKIRSTKLEDSAMYFCASSDWGGVRGNTEAFFGQGTRLTVV.

The V call is TRBV4-1, the J call TRBJ2-3, with 7 bases lining up with TRBD2. CDR3 length: 19 residues. Germline CDR1 MGHRA, CDR2 YSYEKL. V was clipped by 5 bases and J by 0 bases; unmatched bases: 17. The CDR3, as DNA: TGCGCCAGCAGCTTCCGCCCCTTTCGAACTAGCGTTAGCACAGATACGCAGTATTTT. It is translated as CASSFRPFRTSVSTDTQYF.

The chain is built from TRBV5-1 and TRBJ1-1; weak D call: TRBD1 (6 bases). CDR3 length equals 15 residues. Germline lookup yields CDR1 SGHRS and CDR2 YFSETQ. Trimming took off 5 bases at V and 4 bases at J, with 18 bases between the two ends. Written as DNA, the CDR3 is TGCGCCAGCAGTGGTAGGGGGGGTGAGGGCACTGAAGCTTTCTTT. Translating gives CASSGRGGEGTEAFF.

The J gene is TRBJ2-3, the V gene TRBV5-1, with TRBD2 matching over 9 bases. CDR3 length: 15 residues. V lost 0 bases and J lost 4; bases outside the gene matches: 3. Germline V gene data show CDR1 as SGHRS and CDR2 as YFSETQ. DNA of the CDR3: TGCGCCAGCAGCTTGGGTAGCGGGGGATCAGATACGCAGTATTTT. Encoded protein: CASSLGSGGSDTQYF.

The chain couples TRBV2 to TRBJ1-2; 9 nucleotides align to TRBD1. This CDR3 is 14 amino acids long. After removal of 6 bases from V and 4 bases from J, the junction contained 6 bases not matched to a gene. Germline CDR1 reads SNHLY; CDR2 reads FYNNEI. Written as DNA, the CDR3 is TGTGCCAGCAGACCACAGGGGGCTGTCTATGGCTACACCTTC. Its translation: CASRPQGAVYGYTF.

The rearrangement joins TRBV4-3 to TRBJ2-7, with 7 nucleotides matching TRBD1. This CDR3 comprises 14 residues. Germline V gene lookup returns CDR1 LGHNA and CDR2 YSLEER. Unmatched junction bases numbered 10, after V lost 4 bases and J lost 7 bases. The CDR3 reads CASSPGQFVGEQYF. CDR3 sequence (DNA): TGCGCCAGCAGCCCGGGACAGTTCGTTGGAGAGCAGTACTTC.

In this sample, this clone turned up a few times. The V call is TRBV9, the J call TRBJ2-1; 7 positions match TRBD2. The V segment lost 0 bases and the J segment 2 bases; nucleotides outside the gene matches: 2. This CDR3 contains 15 residues. Per the germline V gene, CDR1 is SGDLS and CDR2 is YYNGEE. In nucleotides, the CDR3 is TGTGCCAGCAGCGTAGTGGGGGGGGCCTACAATGAGCAGTTCTTC. Translation: CASSVVGGAYNEQFF.

This chain uses TRBV20-1 with TRBJ1-2; maybe TRBD1 (5 bases). The V gene's germline CDR1 is DFQATT and CDR2 SNEGSKA (reference sequence). The CDR3 runs 11 residues. CDR3 residues: CRTTGGGGYTF. Written as DNA, the CDR3 is TGCAGGACCACCGGGGGTGGAGGCTACACCTTC.

This clone was seen a few times. V is TRBV11-1 and J is TRBJ2-3; TRBD2 agrees at 9 bases. CDR3 length equals 14 residues. The germline CDR1 and CDR2 sequences are SGHAT and FQDESV (reference sequence). V lost 1 base to trimming and J lost 9 bases; unmatched junction nucleotides: 5. The CDR3 DNA follows: TGTGCCAGCAGCTTAGTAAGCGGGGGGCTAACGCAGTATTTT. Translated, it gives CASSLVSGGLTQYF.

The chain is built from TRBV14 and TRBJ2-4, with D possibly matching TRBD1 (5 bases). The CDR3 loop spans 12 amino acids. Trimming removed 8 bases at V and 7 bases at J, with 12 bases between. Germline CDR1 and CDR2: SGHDN and FVKESK. DNA for the CDR3: TGTGCCAGCTCAGACAGTCGGAACATTCAGTACTTC. Translating gives CASSDSRNIQYF.